This TCR beta chain was recovered during a study of T cells in Graves' hyperthyroidism and ophthalmopathy. From RNA transcripts, TCR beta CDR3 regions were amplified. TCR CDR3 underwent first-round RT-PCR with the HTBI primer set. TCRdb passed the multiplex PCR reads through MiXCR, listing each CDR3 protein once. The sample holds more than 600,000 distinct CDR3 sequences, 16% seen once. Extraction of PBMCs used approximately 10 ml of fresh peripheral blood. Germline lookup yields CDR1 KGHSH and CDR2 LQKENI. The CDR3 spans 17 residues. The V segment lost 2 bases and the J segment 5 bases; nucleotides outside the gene matches: 9.

The sequence was collected from a man aged 18 to 30 with Graves' hyperthyroidism. The rearrangement joins TRBV18 to TRBJ1-6, with 7 bases fitting TRBD1. Sequenced input: blood. CDR3 in DNA: TGTGCCAGCTCACCAAGGAGGGGGGGACAGAATAATTCACCCCTCCACTTT. The encoded protein is CASSPRRGGQNNSPLHF. The complete variable domain, with remaining parts taken from reference TRBV18 and TRBJ1-6, reads NAGVMQNPRHLVRRRGQEARLRCSPMKGHSHVYWYRQLPEEGLKFMVYLQKENIIDESGMPKERFSAEFPKEGPSILRIQQVVRGDSAAYFCASSPRRGGQNNSPLHFGNGTRLTVT.